The present T cell receptor (beta chain) was sequenced within a study of blood T cells in healthy people across ages. This CDR3 comprises 15 residues. J lost 9 bases, V lost 6 bases, and 14 bases had no gene match. Germline V gene data show CDR1 as DFQATT and CDR2 as SNEGSKA (reference sequence). With a J-beta primer mix and a sample-barcoded 5' primer, a second PCR ran about 6 to 11 cycles. Each CDR3 protein is one row after TCRdb ran MiXCR on the 5' RACE reads. The sample carries about 1.4 million distinct CDR3 sequences, roughly 64% recorded once. This TCR came from a man between 18 and 35 years old in good health. Sequenced material: blood. This sequence joins TRBV20-1 and TRBJ2-3; 11 nucleotides align to TRBD2. In nucleotides, the CDR3 is TGCAGTGCCACCCATAGCGGGGGGGCACTCGAGACGCAGTATTTT. The encoded protein is CSATHSGGALETQYF.